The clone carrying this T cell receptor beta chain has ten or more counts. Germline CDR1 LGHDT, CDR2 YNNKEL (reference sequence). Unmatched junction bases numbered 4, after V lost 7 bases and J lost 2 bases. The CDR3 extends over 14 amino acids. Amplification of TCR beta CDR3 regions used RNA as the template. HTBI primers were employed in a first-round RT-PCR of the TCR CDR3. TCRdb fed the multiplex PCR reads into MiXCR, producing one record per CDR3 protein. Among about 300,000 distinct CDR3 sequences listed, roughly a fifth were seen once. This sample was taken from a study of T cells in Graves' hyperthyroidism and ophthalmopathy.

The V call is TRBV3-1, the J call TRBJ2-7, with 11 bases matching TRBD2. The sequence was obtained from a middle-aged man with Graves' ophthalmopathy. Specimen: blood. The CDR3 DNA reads TGTGCCAGCAAACTAGCGGGAGACACCTACGAGCAGTACTTC. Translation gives CASKLAGDTYEQYF.